These T cell receptor beta chains were read from a single sample in a study of beta chain features in type 1 diabetes. Clones were read by immunoSEQ multiplex PCR, and TCRdb kept only the in-frame ones, dropping some. The data show about 360,000 clones, roughly 12% seen once. Sequences were obtained from naive CD4+ T cells from blood. These receptors came from a man younger than 35 in good health. Each CDR3 is given with its conserved first and last residue. The D gene is left open where the match is weak. Expanded clones get a size class; other rows say once, few or many, or leave the size out.

clone_size | j_call | d_call | v_call | cdr3_aa | cdr3_nt
. | TRBJ1-5 | . | TRBV6-1 | CASSWEGNQPQHF | TGTGCCAGCAGCTGGGAGGGAAATCAGCCCCAGCATTTT
. | TRBJ1-6 | . | TRBV27 | CASSSNYNSPLHF | TGTGCCAGCAGTTCCAACTATAATTCACCCCTCCACTTT
few | TRBJ2-1 | . | TRBV5-4 | CASSLGVYRYNEQFF | TGTGCCAGCAGCTTGGGCGTCTACCGCTACAATGAGCAGTTCTTC
few | TRBJ2-5 | TRBD1 | TRBV11-3 | CASSFGQEETQYF | TGTGCCAGCAGCTTCGGACAGGAAGAGACCCAGTACTTC
few | TRBJ2-7 | . | TRBV6-5 | CASSYSRARGTYEQYF | TGTGCCAGCAGTTACTCCAGGGCCCGAGGAACCTACGAGCAGTACTTC
few | TRBJ1-6 | TRBD1 | TRBV30 | CAWGDRSNSPLHF | TGTGCCTGGGGGGACAGGTCCAATTCACCCCTCCACTTT
few | TRBJ2-5 | . | TRBV5-1 | CASSLAFEETQYF | TGCGCCAGCAGCTTGGCCTTTGAAGAGACCCAGTACTTC
. | TRBJ2-5 | TRBD1 | TRBV27 | CASSPGTAPQETQYF | TGTGCCAGCAGTCCCGGGACAGCCCCGCAAGAGACCCAGTACTTC
. | TRBJ2-7 | TRBD1 | TRBV7-2 | CASSIQTGGSYEQYF | TGTGCCAGCAGCATTCAGACAGGGGGCTCCTACGAGCAGTACTTC
. | TRBJ2-2 | TRBD1 | TRBV19 | CASSVTGGTGELFF | TGTGCCAGTAGTGTGACAGGGGGCACCGGGGAGCTGTTTTTT
few | TRBJ2-7 | . | TRBV9 | CASSVEGGLNEQYF | TGTGCCAGCAGCGTAGAGGGCGGACTGAACGAGCAGTACTTC
few | TRBJ2-1 | TRBD2 | TRBV30 | CAWRLAGYYNEQFF | TGTGCCTGGAGACTAGCGGGTTATTACAATGAGCAGTTCTTC
few | TRBJ2-7 | TRBD2 | TRBV10-3 | CAIRSAGESYEQYF | TGTGCCATCAGAAGCGCGGGAGAATCCTACGAGCAGTACTTC
. | TRBJ2-5 | TRBD2 | TRBV27 | CASSPRLAGETQYF | TGTGCCAGCAGTCCCCGACTAGCGGGGGAGACCCAGTACTTC
few | TRBJ1-2 | . | TRBV30 | CAWQGVYGYTF | TGTGCCTGGCAAGGGGTGTATGGCTACACCTTC